A selection of T cell receptor beta chains follows, all from one sample in a study of CD8 T cells in ankylosing spondylitis. One entry per CDR3 protein results from TCRdb running MiXCR on the 5' RACE reads. Of roughly 250,000 distinct CDR3 sequences listed, less than 10% are singletons. The sample comprised blood, either unsorted or a sorted T cell fraction (not recorded which). These receptors all stem from a male donor with ankylosing spondylitis or in good health (not recorded which). The CDR3 runs from the conserved cysteine through the conserved F or W. The D gene is left open where the match is weak. Size tells how often a clone was seen (once, few, many) or the class of an expanded clone, and some rows leave it out.

J gene: TRBJ2-7
V gene: TRBV7-2
D gene: -
clone size: many
CDR3 protein: CASSLALGPYEQYF
CDR3 DNA: TGTGCCAGCAGCTTAGCACTAGGTCCCTACGAGCAGTACTTC

J gene: TRBJ1-4
V gene: TRBV6-1
D gene: -
clone size: many
CDR3 protein: CASSRTATNEKLFF
CDR3 DNA: TGTGCCAGCAGTCGCACCGCAACTAATGAAAAACTGTTTTTT

J gene: TRBJ1-3
V gene: TRBV15
D gene: -
clone size: -
CDR3 protein: CATSRGGIDTIYF
CDR3 DNA: TGTGCCACCAGCAGAGGAGGAATTGACACCATATATTTT

J gene: TRBJ1-3
V gene: TRBV29-1
D gene: -
clone size: many
CDR3 protein: CSVEGGLFSGNTIYF
CDR3 DNA: TGCAGCGTTGAGGGGGGGCTTTTCTCTGGAAACACCATATATTTT

J gene: TRBJ2-1
V gene: TRBV6-1
D gene: TRBD2
clone size: many
CDR3 protein: CASSEGEGGNEQFF
CDR3 DNA: TGTGCCAGCAGTGAAGGCGAGGGAGGGAATGAGCAGTTCTTC

J gene: TRBJ2-7
V gene: TRBV20-1
D gene: -
clone size: many
CDR3 protein: CSARGDGSSYEQYF
CDR3 DNA: TGCAGTGCTAGAGGGGACGGCAGCTCCTACGAGCAGTACTTC

J gene: TRBJ1-2
V gene: TRBV20-1
D gene: -
clone size: few
CDR3 protein: CSASPTVYGYTF
CDR3 DNA: TGCAGTGCTAGTCCGACAGTCTATGGCTACACCTTC

J gene: TRBJ2-3
V gene: TRBV12-3/TRBV12-4
D gene: -
clone size: many
CDR3 protein: CASTLHGEAPSDTQYF
CDR3 DNA: TGTGCCAGCACCCTACACGGGGAGGCCCCTTCTGATACGCAGTATTTT

J gene: TRBJ2-1
V gene: TRBV5-1
D gene: -
clone size: -
CDR3 protein: CASSSPGEVQFF
CDR3 DNA: TGCGCCAGCAGCTCACCAGGAGAAGTGCAGTTCTTC

J gene: TRBJ1-2
V gene: TRBV5-6
D gene: -
clone size: many
CDR3 protein: CASSYGQLQGYTF
CDR3 DNA: TGTGCCAGCAGCTACGGACAGCTCCAGGGCTACACCTTC

J gene: TRBJ2-3
V gene: TRBV6-1
D gene: TRBD2
clone size: many
CDR3 protein: CASSESGGDRDTQYF
CDR3 DNA: TGTGCCAGCAGTGAAAGCGGGGGTGACCGAGATACGCAGTATTTT

J gene: TRBJ2-3
V gene: TRBV19
D gene: -
clone size: many
CDR3 protein: CASGKGPGDTQYF
CDR3 DNA: TGTGCCAGTGGTAAGGGACCCGGGGATACGCAGTATTTT

J gene: TRBJ1-5
V gene: TRBV19
D gene: TRBD1
clone size: many
CDR3 protein: CASRSTGDRQPQHF
CDR3 DNA: TGTGCCAGTAGATCCACAGGGGACAGACAGCCCCAGCATTTT

J gene: TRBJ2-5
V gene: TRBV27
D gene: -
clone size: many
CDR3 protein: CASSLIWGLQETQYF
CDR3 DNA: TGTGCCAGCAGCCTTATATGGGGATTACAAGAGACCCAGTACTTC

J gene: TRBJ1-4
V gene: TRBV12-3/TRBV12-4
D gene: -
clone size: many
CDR3 protein: CASSPEAYLTNEKLFF
CDR3 DNA: TGTGCCAGCAGCCCCGAGGCCTACCTTACTAATGAAAAACTGTTTTTT

J gene: TRBJ2-1
V gene: TRBV27
D gene: -
clone size: many
CDR3 protein: CASSYLRSYNEQFF
CDR3 DNA: TGTGCCAGCAGTTACTTAAGGAGCTACAATGAGCAGTTCTTC

J gene: TRBJ2-1
V gene: TRBV21-1
D gene: -
clone size: -
CDR3 protein: CASSKGPDGMRYNEQFF
CDR3 DNA: TGTGCCAGCAGCAAAGGACCGGACGGGATGAGGTACAATGAGCAGTTCTTC

J gene: TRBJ2-1
V gene: TRBV11-2
D gene: TRBD2
clone size: many
CDR3 protein: CASSSSGGTSTPLRYNEQFF
CDR3 DNA: TGTGCCAGCAGCTCCTCGGGAGGGACTAGCACCCCTCTACGATACAATGAGCAGTTCTTC

J gene: TRBJ2-1
V gene: TRBV7-3
D gene: TRBD2
clone size: few
CDR3 protein: CASSLRASGSEQFF
CDR3 DNA: TGTGCCAGCAGCTTAAGGGCTAGCGGGTCGGAGCAGTTCTTC

J gene: TRBJ1-4
V gene: TRBV27
D gene: -
clone size: many
CDR3 protein: CASSPSMAHNEKLFF
CDR3 DNA: TGTGCCAGCAGTCCGTCGATGGCACATAATGAAAAACTGTTTTTT

J gene: TRBJ1-2
V gene: TRBV11-2
D gene: TRBD1
clone size: many
CDR3 protein: CASSLDPYGQVLGGYTF
CDR3 DNA: TGTGCCAGCAGCTTAGATCCTTATGGACAGGTCCTTGGTGGCTACACCTTC

J gene: TRBJ1-1
V gene: TRBV15
D gene: -
clone size: few
CDR3 protein: CATSREGGRTEAFF
CDR3 DNA: TGTGCCACCAGCAGAGAAGGGGGTCGCACTGAAGCTTTCTTT

J gene: TRBJ2-4
V gene: TRBV12-3/TRBV12-4
D gene: -
clone size: many
CDR3 protein: CASSLATGQKNIQYF
CDR3 DNA: TGTGCCAGCAGTTTAGCTACAGGTCAAAAAAACATTCAGTACTTC